This T cell receptor (beta chain) was documented in a study of pediatric ulcerative colitis. The rectum was sampled with one to two pinch biopsies at colonoscopy. Points from the study as a whole: Blood samples from a couple of patients yielded substantially fewer templates and were excluded from blood-rectal overlap analysis. Rectal repertoires separated controls, mild-moderate and acute severe colitis. Some T cells in rectal biopsies may come from blood, especially with overt colitis.

This CDR3 has 15 residues. Germline assignment: CDR1 SGHDT and CDR2 YYEEEE. V gave up 3 bases and J gave up 6 bases; unmatched junction bases: 8. Samples were sequenced at Survey level, maximum 500,000 reads. Using immunoSEQ multiplex PCR, the repertoire was profiled, and TCRdb retains in-frame clones only, with some absent. The sample lists under 20,000 clones; nearly 75% were seen once. This clone is a singleton in its sample. The target antigen is unknown. This receptor was taken from a boy younger than 18 with moderate ulcerative colitis. V is TRBV5-6 and J is TRBJ1-4, with 7 nucleotides matching TRBD1. Material: gut tissue. CDR3 protein: CASSSRQGMDEKLFF. CDR3 DNA sequence: TGTGCCAGCAGCTCCCGACAGGGCATGGATGAAAAACTGTTTTTT.